The 13 T cell receptor beta chains below all came from one sample that was sequenced in a study of metastatic and nonmetastatic thyroid tumors. Patients had received no treatment of any kind before thyroid surgery. TCRdb re-analyzed the PCR reads using MiXCR. The sample lists tens of thousands of clones, approximately 25% occurring once. Sequencing input: blood. The origin of the receptors is a female donor with papillary thyroid cancer or a benign thyroid nodule (not recorded which). Some clones in this sample may be carry-over from other donors' samples.

This clone was recorded at least ten times. V and J are TRBV5-1 and TRBJ1-1; D might be TRBD1 (5 bases). CDR3 size: 14 residues. V shed 0 bases and J shed 1 base, with 7 bases lying between them. Germline V gene sequence: CDR1 SGHRS, CDR2 YFSETQ. CDR3 sequence: CASSLGTSNTEAFF. The CDR3 bases are TGCGCCAGCAGCTTGGGGACATCGAACACTGAAGCTTTCTTT.

This clone has at least ten counts. In DNA form, the CDR3 reads TGTGCCAGCAGCGAGCCGTCGAGAGAAGCTTTCTTT. Protein: CASSEPSREAFF. The genes are TRBV9 and TRBJ1-1; D remains unclear. Trimming left V 3 bases short and J 8 bases short, with 11 bases between. CDR1 is SGDLS, CDR2 YYNGEE, per germline. CDR3 length: 12 amino acids. The full variable domain, in which reference TRBV9 and TRBJ1-1 provide the parts outside the CDR3, is DSGVTQTPKHLITATGQRVTLRCSPRSGDLSVYWYQQSLDQGLQFLIQYYNGEERAKGNILERFSAQQFPDLHSELNLSSLELGDSALYFCASSEPSREAFFGQGTRLTVV.

The V call is TRBV20-1, the J call TRBJ2-2, with 9 positions matching TRBD1. The trim removed 6 bases at V and 4 bases at J, leaving 9 bases unmatched. Germline assignment: CDR1 DFQATT and CDR2 SNEGSKA (reference sequence). This CDR3 contains 15 residues. CDR3 DNA sequence: TGCAGTGCCCCTCAACAGGGGGCGACCACCGGGGAGCTGTTTTTT. It is translated as CSAPQQGATTGELFF.

A word on this clone: The junction and the germline gene differ at one end; a read error may be behind it. The chain employs TRBV6-4 and TRBJ2-7; D is possibly TRBD1 (6 bases). Germline V gives CDR1 MRHNA, CDR2 SNTAGT. This CDR3 spans 17 amino acids. The CDR3 sequence is CDRIDFNRDNCSYGQYF. CDR3 coding DNA: TGTGACAGGATTGACTTCAACCGGGACAACTGCTCCTACGGGCAGTACTTC.

Regarding this clone: At one end the junction does not follow the germline gene, possibly because of a read error. The chain combines TRBV27 with TRBJ1-2, with TRBD1 matching over 7 bases. The length of the CDR3 is 13 residues. Germline V gives CDR1 MNHEY, CDR2 SMNVEV (reference sequence). CDR3 nucleotide sequence: TGTGCCAGCGGTTGGGGACAGAACTATGACTACACCTTC. Amino acids: CASGWGQNYDYTF.

This clone appeared many times. With a much larger clone just one base away, this may be a read error. The chain uses TRBV7-6 and TRBJ2-1; 8 nucleotides align to TRBD1. The length of the CDR3 is 15 residues. After removal of 5 bases from V and 12 bases from J, the junction contained 15 bases not matched to a gene. Per germline, CDR1 SGHVS and CDR2 FNYEAQ. CDR3 sequence reads: CASSPQTGASYGQFF. CDR3 sequence (DNA): TGTGCCAGCAGCCCCCAGACAGGGGCGTCTTATGGGCAGTTCTTC.

There are many counts of this clone. This chain joins TRBV9 and TRBJ1-5; D remains unclear. V was pared by 7 bases and J by 5 bases, with 7 bases between. This CDR3 has 11 residues. Germline V gene data show CDR1 as SGDLS and CDR2 as YYNGEE. CDR3 protein: CASGGDQPQHF. CDR3 in DNA: TGTGCCAGCGGTGGGGATCAGCCCCAGCATTTT.

Worth noting for this clone: Relative to the germline gene, one junction end is altered; a read error may explain this. The genes are TRBV6-2 or TRBV6-3 and TRBJ2-7, with D perhaps assigned TRBD1 or TRBD2 (5 bases each). In germline, CDR1 is MNHEY, CDR2 SVGEGT. The CDR3 runs to 13 residues. For the CDR3, the DNA is TGTACCAGCATCCGGGACGACCAAGGAGAGCAGTACTTC. Encoded protein: CTSIRDDQGEQYF.

V is TRBV20-1 and J is TRBJ1-4, with 7 positions matching TRBD1. Germline assignment: CDR1 DFQATT and CDR2 SNEGSKA (reference sequence). This CDR3 is built from 14 residues. With V trimmed by 5 bases and J by 6 bases, 9 bases remained unmatched. CDR3 sequence reads: CSAPRGGSDEKLFF. In nucleotides, the CDR3 is TGCAGTGCTCCCCGAGGGGGCTCGGATGAAAAACTGTTTTTT.

This chain links TRBV5-1 with TRBJ2-3; D ambiguous. The CDR3 is 11 residues long. Trimming stripped 0 bases from V and 5 bases from J, with 1 base between. CDR1 SGHRS and CDR2 YFSETQ come from the germline V gene. The CDR3 sequence: CASSLEDTQYF. CDR3 coding DNA: TGCGCCAGCAGCTTGGAAGATACGCAGTATTTT.

V gene TRBV27 combines with J gene TRBJ2-7; a weak D match, TRBD2 (5 bases). The germline gives CDR1 MNHEY, CDR2 SMNVEV (reference sequence). Deletions cut 5 bases from V and 4 bases from J, with 15 bases between. The CDR3 length is 14 residues. CDR3 DNA: TGTGCCAGCAGTATGTGTCCGCCGGGGTACGAGCAGTACTTC. Protein product: CASSMCPPGYEQYF.

In its sample, this clone was seen many times. The chain is built from TRBV5-1 and TRBJ2-3; 7 positions agree with TRBD2. Germline V gene data show CDR1 as SGHRS and CDR2 as YFSETQ. Losses at the gene ends were 0 bases for V and 4 bases for J; bases not matched to a gene: 5. The length of the CDR3 is 15 residues. DNA of the CDR3: TGCGCCAGCAGCTTGGAAGGGAGGGGCCCAGATACGCAGTATTTT. Protein product: CASSLEGRGPDTQYF.

This clone was detected many times. The rearrangement uses TRBV24-1 and TRBJ2-7; the match to TRBD2 covers 9 bases. Per the germline V gene, CDR1 is KGHDR and CDR2 is SFDVKD. The CDR3 contains 17 residues. V lost 1 base to trimming and J lost 4 bases; unmatched junction nucleotides: 10. The CDR3 sequence: CATSDLTVGGRVYEQYF. The CDR3 DNA is TGTGCCACCAGTGATTTAACGGTGGGCGGGAGGGTATACGAGCAGTACTTC.